This entry is about one T cell receptor (beta chain). This clone appeared once. The clone's antigen remains unknown. The sample holds no much larger clone one base away, and base qualities are not on file. Using the deep immunoSEQ assay, multiplex PCR amplified TCR CDR3 regions from genomic DNA. Extracted genomic DNA from each cell subset was spread evenly across all wells of several immunoSEQ 96-well plates, with each plate serving as a replicate. Each replicate PCR for sorted subsets received roughly 0.2 ug genomic DNA, equal to roughly 33,000 T cell genomes. The purified libraries were quantified using a Qubit 3.0 fluorometer, sized with a Bioanalyzer 2100, and then quantified again using the KAPA Library Quantification kit. Every immunoSEQ 96-well plate was sequenced on a separate single-read 150-cycle Illumina NextSeq 550 flow cell. In the authors' own workflow: Because the immunoSEQ output held only junctional sequences and lacked quality scores, the filtering could not match the filtering applied to full-length reads. To assign V/J genes and CDR3, sequences were annotated against IMGT germline references using PyIR, a Python wrapper for IgBLAST v1.9. Reads were removed for weak V/J assignments (E-value above 1e-6), missing CDR3, stop codons, out-of-frame junctions, or ambiguous translated residues. V3J clonotypes were defined by identical inferred V gene, J gene, and CDR3 amino acid sequence. To compute the percentage overlap between repertoires, the number of shared unique clonotypes was divided by the size of the smaller repertoire. Richness of each repertoire was evaluated using RTK rarefaction, the Chao1 estimator, and Recon v2.1 estimates of unobserved clonotypes. Generation probabilities for all TCRbeta clonotypes obtained by the gDNA method from a few donors were computed using OLGA. The source is immuneACCESS, and TCRdb retained only in-frame sequences with V and J called. Part of the clones is not carried over; for the studies checked, unresolved V genes explain less than half of this, and the remainder is unexplained. For V, J and clone size, that table is used; D and trimming come from the DNA. The sample contains 2,500,000 or so clones, approximately 90% of them found a single time. Over 0.12% of the sample is held by the ten biggest clonotypes.

This entry comes from a study of shared clonotypes between healthy human individuals (dated by TCRdb to between 2020 and 2021). About the full investigation: The cohort included three men and a couple of women between 18 and 49 years of age. For each donor, three plates each were used for CD4 naive and CD4 memory, two plates were used for CD8 naive, and one plate was used for CD8 memory. The study deeply sequenced blood TCR repertoires of about five healthy adults to estimate repertoire size and the extent of clonotype sharing between individuals. To increase sequencing depth and limit assay-specific biases, TCR repertoire library preparation and sequencing were carried out by different laboratories using diverse techniques. Each donor's leukapheresis produced roughly between roughly 0.9 and 8.9 billion PBMCs.

The germline V gene encodes CDR1 SGHAT and CDR2 FQDESV (reference sequence). Measured from the cysteine to the phenylalanine, the CDR3 is 16 residues long. The retained sequence is limited to the CDR3, 48 bases, with the frame set at the first base. At the junction V is shortened by 0 bases and J by 5 bases, with 14 bases in between. The donors were healthy, HIV-negative adults who had no recently reported acute infections or vaccinations. Every donor was a Caucasian adult living in Nashville, Tennessee, USA. Magnetic negative selection was used to enrich CD4+ T cells, after which naive cells were positively selected on CD45RA and the negative fraction became the memory subset. Blood was collected by leukapheresis, and PBMCs were isolated by Ficoll-Histopaque density gradient centrifugation and then cryopreserved in liquid nitrogen vapor phase. Analytical flow cytometry was used to check the purity and quantity of each magnetically sorted T cell population. Genomic DNA was isolated from every sorted fraction and measured by UV absorbance on a Nanodrop 2000c.

Results and caveats for the whole study, not just this receptor: Larger estimated clonotype richness was generally found for naive subsets than for memory subsets. Sampling was restricted to blood, and TCR repertoires in tissue are likely to differ from TCR repertoires in blood. When several donors were compared, the shared fraction of clonotypes was around 4.6% for naive CD4, roughly 3.3% for naive CD8, 2% to 2.5% for memory CD4, and 0.35% to 0.5% for memory CD8. Pairwise subsampling indicated that sequencing depth was expected to affect the degree of clonotype sharing among donors. Rarefaction of sorted-subset datasets indicated incomplete sequencing despite the large sequencing depth. Higher generation probabilities were observed for clonotypes shared by all four sorted-subset donors than for non-shared clonotypes. Because the study included a small number of donors, the genetic and exposure-history diversity represented was limited.

The chain employs TRBV11-1 and TRBJ1-5; TRBD1 is a weak D gene call, 5 bases matching. The receptor's source is a man younger than 35 in good health. Sequenced material: naive CD4+ T cells sorted from blood. Reading the label with the study, this specimen's cell subset or site is: CD45RA+ positively selected. The nucleotide sequence is TGTGCCAGCAGCTTAGCGATCAGGGCAGAAGATCAGCCCCAGCATTTT. The encoded protein is CASSLAIRAEDQPQHF.